The entry below describes one T cell receptor beta chain. Its binding antigen is unknown. No per-base quality is available; no much larger clone lies one base away. The data originate from a study of OX40 agonist ivuxolimab in advanced cancers. Regarding the study in general: Ivuxolimab was a fully human IgG2 agonistic monoclonal antibody targeting the costimulatory receptor OX40 (CD134). The point of sequencing TCRbeta in the periphery was to test whether ivuxolimab changed TCR sequence diversity and drove clonal T-cell expansion. Of the 50 to 55 dose-escalation patients, hepatocellular carcinoma was present in 19, melanoma in approximately 15, renal cell carcinoma in 9 and head and neck cancer in 9. The monotherapy dose-escalation portion (N of about 50 patients) of the phase I ivuxolimab trial is reported in the paper. Partial responses occurred in three dose-escalation patients: two with cutaneous melanoma and one with hepatocellular carcinoma. The dose-escalation cohort was around 83% male with a mean age of around 64 years, ranging from roughly 23 to 85. Intravenous ivuxolimab was administered to patients every 2 weeks at six dose levels: 0.01, 0.1, 0.3, 1.5, 3 and 10 mg/kg. Patients were allowed to have had prior anti-PD-1, anti-PD-L1 or anti-CTLA-4 therapy, and around 40% of the dose-escalation patients had previously received checkpoint inhibitors. Overall study outcomes, separate from this receptor: After ivuxolimab, CD8+ T cells had more expanded clones than CD4+ T cells on average. In the 0.1-3.0 mg/kg groups, partial responders were among the patients with the lowest normalized peripheral clonal expansion, particularly in CD8+ T cells. At doses from 0.1 to 3.0 mg/kg, clonal expansion was seen in both CD4+ and CD8+ blood T cells between baseline and week 6. Which antigens the clonally expanded peripheral T cells were specific for was not determined. Low levels of normalized T-cell clonal expansion were also seen in some patients who did not respond.

CDR1 and CDR2 were assigned from the germline V gene as SGHTA and FQGNSA. The CDR3 contains 15 residues, cysteine and phenylalanine counted. Just the 45-base CDR3 DNA is kept, in frame starting at base 1. V is cut back by 6 bases and J by 0 bases, with 4 bases in the junction unmatched. Patients with autoimmune disease history or receiving systemic immunosuppression were excluded from the trial. Peripheral blood for TCR sequencing was drawn from every dose cohort at baseline, at cycle 4 day 1 and at cycle 7 day 1. The samples were drawn from a first-in-human, open-label, multicenter phase I dose-escalation trial of ivuxolimab. The trial enrolled adults with locally advanced or metastatic head and neck squamous cell, hepatocellular, melanoma or renal cell carcinoma. CD4+ and CD8+ T cells were sorted separately from peripheral blood before TCR sequencing. To sequence the TCRbeta CDR3 region, genomic DNA was isolated from the sorted cells. TCRbeta CDR3 regions were sequenced using the immunoSEQ Assay. Drawn from immuneACCESS, this table holds only the in-frame rearrangements with V and J called that TCRdb kept. Clones are partly lost; checked studies trace under half to an unresolved V gene and leave the rest unexplained. This sample has fewer than 70,000 clones in its table, and around 80% of those were observed once. The ten largest clones represent around 1.6% of the sample.

The chain couples TRBV7-2 to TRBJ2-3; 9 bases in the middle match TRBD2. This TCR was recovered from an adult with an advanced solid tumor such as melanoma, head and neck, liver or kidney cancer. This material consisted of CD4+ or CD8+ T cells sorted from blood, taken in a trial of the OX40 agonist ivuxolimab. The sequenced DNA: TGTGCCAGCAGGTCTAGCGGGATTAGCACAGATACGCAGTATTTT. Translated, this gives CASRSSGISTDTQYF.